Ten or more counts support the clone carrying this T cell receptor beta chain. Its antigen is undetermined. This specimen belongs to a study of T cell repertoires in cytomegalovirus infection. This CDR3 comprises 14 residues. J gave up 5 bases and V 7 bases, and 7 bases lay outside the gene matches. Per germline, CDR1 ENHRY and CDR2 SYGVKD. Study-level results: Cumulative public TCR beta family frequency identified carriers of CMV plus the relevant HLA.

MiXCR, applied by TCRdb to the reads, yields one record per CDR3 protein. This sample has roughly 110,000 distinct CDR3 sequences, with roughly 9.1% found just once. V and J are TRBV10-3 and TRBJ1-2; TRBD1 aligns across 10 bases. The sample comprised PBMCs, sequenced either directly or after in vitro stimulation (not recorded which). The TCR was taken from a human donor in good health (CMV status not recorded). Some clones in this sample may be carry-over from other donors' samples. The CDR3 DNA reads TGTGCCATCAAACCGACAGGGGGCTTTTATGGCTACACCTTC. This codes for CAIKPTGGFYGYTF.